A selection of T cell receptor beta chains follows, all from one sample in a study of CD8+ T cells in alopecia areata. Libraries were prepared by immunoSEQ multiplex PCR; TCRdb keeps only in-frame clonotypes and omits some of them. This sample has roughly 180,000 clones, with 51% found just once. The specimen was CD8+ T cells sorted from blood, collected at roughly week 53, from a patient treated with tofacitinib. These receptors were obtained from a human donor with alopecia areata. CDR3s include the opening cysteine and the closing phenylalanine or tryptophan. A D gene is named only where the DNA matches it firmly. Rows give clone size only sometimes, using once, few, many, or a class for an expanded clone.

.	TRBV9	14	TRBJ1-1	few	TGTGCCAGCAGCATCGGGACCATGAACACTGAAGCTTTCTTT	CASSIGTMNTEAFF
.	TRBV5-1	13	TRBJ1-2	.	TGCGCCAGCAGCTTGGAGTCTAACTATGGCTACACCTTC	CASSLESNYGYTF
.	TRBV7-9	15	TRBJ1-6	few	TGTGCCAGCAGCTGGAGGAGCTCCTATAATTCACCCCTCCACTTT	CASSWRSSYNSPLHF
TRBD2	TRBV10-3	17	TRBJ2-1	.	TGTGCCATCAGTGAGTCGCAAGCTAGCGGGGACTACAATGAGCAGTTCTTC	CAISESQASGDYNEQFF
.	TRBV25-1	13	TRBJ2-5	.	TGTGCCAGCAGCGGGGGGCTCCAAGAGACCCAGTACTTC	CASSGGLQETQYF
.	TRBV10-3	13	TRBJ1-2	.	TGTGCCATCAGTGAGACAGCCTTCTATGGCTACACCTTC	CAISETAFYGYTF
.	TRBV6-6	12	TRBJ1-5	few	TGTGCCACCACGGCCGGGGGTCAGCCCCAGCATTTT	CATTAGGQPQHF
.	TRBV14	14	TRBJ1-2	.	TGTGCCAGCAGCCAAGGGGGGCTGGTCTATGGCTACACCTTC	CASSQGGLVYGYTF
TRBD2	TRBV30	16	TRBJ2-3	.	TGTGCCTGGAGGGTTAGCGGGGGGCCGTACACAGATACGCAGTATTTT	CAWRVSGGPYTDTQYF
TRBD2	TRBV27	17	TRBJ2-1	few	TGTGCCAGCAGTACGATTTTCGGGACTAGCGGAAGCTATGAGCAGTTCTTC	CASSTIFGTSGSYEQFF
.	TRBV4-3	15	TRBJ2-1	.	TGCGCCAGCAGCCAAAAACTAGACCATGGCGATGAGCAGTTCTTC	CASSQKLDHGDEQFF
.	TRBV7-3	15	TRBJ2-5	.	TGTGCCAGCAGCTTAATCCTAGGAGGGGTAGAGACCCAGTACTTC	CASSLILGGVETQYF
.	TRBV4-2	14	TRBJ1-5	.	TGTGCCAGCAGCCCGGACGGCTCCAAGGGGCCCCAGCATTTT	CASSPDGSKGPQHF
.	TRBV19	14	TRBJ1-5	.	TGTGCCAGTAGTACAGACATGAGCAATCAGCCCCAGCATTTT	CASSTDMSNQPQHF
TRBD1	TRBV4-2	15	TRBJ1-4	few	TGTGCCAGCAGCCGGGACAGGGGTGAAGACGAGAAACTGTTTTTT	CASSRDRGEDEKLFF
TRBD1	TRBV4-3	16	TRBJ2-7	.	TGCGCCAGCAGCCTAACCCGGACAGGGAAGACCTACGAGCAGTACTTC	CASSLTRTGKTYEQYF
.	TRBV27	13	TRBJ1-5	few	TGTGCCAGCACATCAGGGGCGGGACAGCCCCAGCATTTT	CASTSGAGQPQHF
.	TRBV19	16	TRBJ1-1	.	TGTGCCAGTAGTACCACTGACGCTGCGGTGAACACTGAAGCTTTCTTT	CASSTTDAAVNTEAFF
TRBD1	TRBV29-1	12	TRBJ1-1	.	TGCAGCGCGGGACAGGACCACACTGAAGCTTTCTTT	CSAGQDHTEAFF
.	TRBV7-8	14	TRBJ2-5	.	TGTGCCAGCAGCTTAGTTGGACTTCAAGAGACCCAGTACTTC	CASSLVGLQETQYF
.	TRBV6-1	12	TRBJ1-1	.	TGTGCCAGCAGGGACAGTCTCACTGAAGCTTTCTTT	CASRDSLTEAFF
.	TRBV6-5	13	TRBJ1-2	.	TGTGCCAGCAGTTATTCGGGGAAAGATGGCTACACCTTC	CASSYSGKDGYTF
.	TRBV5-6	15	TRBJ2-7	.	TGTGCCAGCAGCTTGGGAGGAGAGGGTATCGACGAGCAGTACTTC	CASSLGGEGIDEQYF
.	TRBV11-2	16	TRBJ2-1	.	TGTGCCAGCAGCCCCGGACAGTCCGTTAGGTACAATGAGCAGTTCTTC	CASSPGQSVRYNEQFF
.	TRBV6-1	10	TRBJ2-7	.	TGTGCCAGCGGGACCTACGAGCAGTACTTC	CASGTYEQYF
.	TRBV5-6	12	TRBJ2-2	few	TGTGCCAGCAGCTTGGTGGCCGGGGAGCTGTTTTTT	CASSLVAGELFF
TRBD1	TRBV6-5	15	TRBJ2-1	.	TGTGCCAGCAGCATACAGGGGGCTTTCTACAATGAGCAGTTCTTC	CASSIQGAFYNEQFF
.	TRBV29-1	14	TRBJ1-1	.	TGCAGCGTTGATCCAGCAGGGAAGAACACTGAAGCTTTCTTT	CSVDPAGKNTEAFF
.	TRBV30	14	TRBJ2-2	.	TGTGCCTGGAGTGTACGCAGGGGTGTTGGGGAGCTGTTTTTT	CAWSVRRGVGELFF
.	TRBV11-2	13	TRBJ1-1	.	TGTGCCAGCAGCACAGTCCAGGGTGGCGAAGCTTTCTTT	CASSTVQGGEAFF
.	TRBV30	13	TRBJ2-5	few	TGTGCCTGGAGTCTAGGGTACGAAGAGACCCAGTACTTC	CAWSLGYEETQYF
.	TRBV6-6	12	TRBJ1-1	.	TGTGCCAGCGCCACCGGTAACACTGAAGCTTTCTTT	CASATGNTEAFF
TRBD1	TRBV5-6	15	TRBJ1-1	.	TGTGCCAGCAGCTTGGCCCGGGACAGTTCCACTGAAGCTTTCTTT	CASSLARDSSTEAFF
.	TRBV7-7	11	TRBJ2-5	.	TGTGCCAGCAGTAGACAAGAGACCCAGTACTTC	CASSRQETQYF
.	TRBV9	15	TRBJ1-2	.	TGTGCCAGCAGCGTACGGGGAACAGCTAACTATGGCTACACCTTC	CASSVRGTANYGYTF
.	TRBV5-1	15	TRBJ2-6	few	TGCGCCAGCAGCGGGGACGGCTCTGGGGCCAACGTCCTGACTTTC	CASSGDGSGANVLTF
.	TRBV6-6	12	TRBJ1-1	few	TGTGCCAGCAACCAGGGGAACACTGAAGCTTTCTTT	CASNQGNTEAFF
.	TRBV11-2	11	TRBJ2-7	.	TGTGCCAGCAGCTTAGCCTCCGAGCAGTACTTC	CASSLASEQYF
.	TRBV2	13	TRBJ2-2	few	TGTGCCAGCATCCGACAGGACCCCGGGGAGCTGTTTTTT	CASIRQDPGELFF
TRBD1	TRBV30	13	TRBJ2-1	.	TGTGCCTGCAGAGACAGGGGGCACAATGAGCAGTTCTTC	CACRDRGHNEQFF
.	TRBV27	15	TRBJ1-5	.	TGTGCCAGCAGTTTGTTAGGGGCTAGCAATCAGCCCCAGCATTTT	CASSLLGASNQPQHF
.	TRBV18	17	TRBJ1-4	.	TGTGCCAGCACCGGTAGACAGCCAAGGATCCGCGGGGAAAAACTGTTTTTT	CASTGRQPRIRGEKLFF
.	TRBV5-1	15	TRBJ1-4	.	TGCGCCAGCAGCTACGGGAGTTCGGCTAATGAAAAACTGTTTTTT	CASSYGSSANEKLFF
.	TRBV4-1	14	TRBJ2-1	few	TGCGCCAGCAGCCAGGCGGGGAGCTACAATGAGCAGTTCTTC	CASSQAGSYNEQFF
.	TRBV2	15	TRBJ2-5	.	TGTGCCAGCAGTGAAACTCAGCCGATCCAAGAGACCCAGTACTTC	CASSETQPIQETQYF
.	TRBV27	16	TRBJ2-5	.	TGTGCCAGCAGTTTATATGGACGGCAAATCCAAGAGACCCAGTACTTC	CASSLYGRQIQETQYF
.	TRBV5-8	12	TRBJ1-2	few	TGTGCCAGCAGCACAGACGGGTATGGCTACACCTTC	CASSTDGYGYTF
TRBD1	TRBV7-3	13	TRBJ1-1	few	TGTGCCAGCAGCCGGACAGGGGACACTGAAGCTTTCTTT	CASSRTGDTEAFF
.	TRBV25-1	14	TRBJ1-5	.	TGTGCCAGCAGTGAGCGGGGGAGCAACCAGCCCCAGCATTTT	CASSERGSNQPQHF
.	TRBV27	13	TRBJ1-1	few	TGTGCCAGCAGTTTATCGAGCAGAACTGAAGCTTTCTTT	CASSLSSRTEAFF
.	TRBV19	14	TRBJ1-5	.	TGTGCCAGTAGTCTGGACAGTAGCAATCAGCCCCAGCATTTT	CASSLDSSNQPQHF
TRBD2	TRBV2	15	TRBJ2-2	.	TGTGCCAGCAACGAGCTAGCGGGGGGACGCGGGGAGCTGTTTTTT	CASNELAGGRGELFF